The 9 T cell receptor beta chains reported below all come from one sample, sequenced in a study of cytomegalovirus exposure and HLA in healthy donors. The primer mix had 60 Vbeta and 13 Jbeta primers. Clones were read by immunoSEQ multiplex PCR, and TCRdb kept only the in-frame ones, dropping some. The repertoire holds 100,000 to 150,000 clones, less than 80% seen once, with 3% to 4.5% in the top ten. Sequencing was performed on PBMCs. These receptors originate from a man aged 25-40 years in good health and CMV-seronegative.

V usage is TRBV6-7 and J usage is TRBJ2-1, with 7 bases identical to TRBD2. TRBV6-7 is recorded as an ORF, its role being uncertain. This CDR3 region has 16 residues. V was pared by 0 bases and J by 6 bases, with 8 bases of the junction left unmatched. The CDR3 nucleotides are TGTGCCAGCAGTTACTCCACCTCGCGGGAGCGCAATGAGCAGTTCTTC. Amino acids: CASSYSTSRERNEQFF.

In regard to this clone: At one end the junction does not follow the germline gene, possibly because of a read error. V gene TRBV28 combines with J gene TRBJ2-7; TRBD1 agrees at 8 bases. Per the germline V gene, CDR1 is MDHEN and CDR2 is SYDVKM. The CDR3 totals 13 residues. CDR3 DNA sequence: TGTGCCAGCAGTTTAATTGGACAGGGATCAAACATATTC. It specifies CASSLIGQGSNIF.

The CDR3 sequence is CASSTWTGVGEQYF. CDR3 coding DNA: TGTGCCAGCAGCACCTGGACAGGGGTGGGTGAGCAGTACTTC. The chain couples TRBV5-4 to TRBJ2-7; 9 bases line up with TRBD1. The CDR3 length is 14 residues. The J segment lost 7 bases and the V segment lost 4 bases, leaving 9 bases of the junction unmatched. Germline V gives CDR1 SGHNT, CDR2 YYREEE (reference sequence).

The genes are TRBV28 and TRBJ1-5, with D possibly being TRBD1 (5 bases). The CDR3 loop spans 14 amino acids. CDR1 and CDR2 from the germline V gene are MDHEN and SYDVKM. Trimming removed 3 bases at V and 1 base at J, with 7 bases between. CDR3 bases: TGTGCCAGCAGTTTGGGGGGAAGCAATCAGCCCCAGCATTTT. It specifies CASSLGGSNQPQHF.

The V and J genes are TRBV11-2 and TRBJ2-3; 9 nucleotides align to TRBD2. This CDR3 comprises 17 residues. Unmatched junction bases numbered 6, after V lost 1 base and J lost 1 base. The germline V gene encodes CDR1 SGHAT and CDR2 FQNNGV. The CDR3 sequence: CASSLGIQRGGTDTQYF. The CDR3 DNA is TGTGCCAGCAGCTTAGGTATCCAGCGGGGGGGCACAGATACGCAGTATTTT.

This clone has more than one count but fewer than ten. V is TRBV29-1 and J is TRBJ1-2; D possibly corresponds to TRBD1 (5 bases). V was clipped by 7 bases and J by 0 bases, with 24 bases between them. The CDR3 has 17 residues. Germline V lookup: CDR1 SQVTM, CDR2 ANQGSEA. The CDR3 reads CSALDSLRRRANYGYTF. DNA of the CDR3: TGCAGCGCTCTAGACAGTCTTCGGAGAAGAGCTAACTATGGCTACACCTTC.

This clone was seen only once. This chain uses TRBV28 with TRBJ2-5; maybe TRBD1 (6 bases). The J call may be faulty, since TRBJ2-7 better matches the DNA end. Germline V gene lookup returns CDR1 MDHEN and CDR2 SYDVKM. The CDR3 has 17 residues. The CDR3 nucleotides are TGTGCCAGCCTACTCGACACTCACAGGGACGGAAGGGACGAGCAGTACTTC. Protein sequence: CASLLDTHRDGRDEQYF.

The V call is TRBV5-1, the J call TRBJ1-2, with 9 bases identical to TRBD1. V lost 4 bases and J lost 2; bases outside the gene matches: 3. This CDR3 has 14 amino acids. CDR1 SGHRS and CDR2 YFSETQ come from the germline V gene. CDR3 protein: CASSVGQGNYGYTF. The CDR3 bases are TGCGCCAGCAGCGTAGGACAGGGGAACTATGGCTACACCTTC.

This clone has a handful of counts. The V call is TRBV18, the J call TRBJ1-1, with 9 bases identical to TRBD1. Germline V gene lookup returns CDR1 KGHSH and CDR2 LQKENI. Trimming at V came to 7 bases and at J to 1 base, leaving 4 bases not matched to a gene. This CDR3 is 14 amino acids long. The chain's CDR3 is CASYPTGGNTEAFF. Here the CDR3 DNA reads TGTGCCAGCTATCCGACAGGGGGGAACACTGAAGCTTTCTTT.